This T cell receptor (beta chain) is drawn from a study of T cells in localized non-small cell lung cancer. Study-wide points: The highest T cell clonality was in uninvolved adjacent lung, above tumor.

With respect to this clone: As yet, its antigen is unknown.

The length of the CDR3 is 13 residues. Germline V gene sequence: CDR1 PRHDT, CDR2 FYEKMQ (reference sequence). V was pared by 5 bases and J by 4 bases, with 11 bases between. Produced via immunoSEQ multiplex PCR; TCRdb's table is partial and in-frame only. This repertoire shows fewer than 40,000 clones, approximately 91% found once; its top ten account for around 4%. The sequences come from peripheral blood mononuclear cells, collected before any cancer treatment. The receptor was derived from a woman between 35 and 75 years old with stage III lung adenocarcinoma. The rearrangement uses TRBV13 and TRBJ1-1; D is unresolved. DNA for the CDR3: TGTGCCAGCAGCCCACGATCTATCACTGAAGCTTTCTTT. Translation gives CASSPRSITEAFF. The whole variable domain, filled in from reference TRBV13 and TRBJ1-1, reads AAGVIQSPRHLIKEKRETATLKCYPIPRHDTVYWYQQGPGQDPQFLISFYEKMQSDKGSIPDRFSAQQFSDYHSELNMSSLELGDSALYFCASSPRSITEAFFGQGTRLTVV.